This TCR beta chain was obtained from a study of T cell repertoires in MIS-A myocarditis. This clone was observed a single time. Profiling relied on immunoSEQ multiplex PCR, and the TCRdb table lists in-frame clones only, not all of them. The sample holds around 10,000 clones, approximately 90% seen once. This clonotype originated in a man younger than 35 with fulminant myocarditis from multisystem inflammatory syndrome in adults (MIS-A) after COVID-19. Source material: thoracic lymph node tissue obtained at autopsy.

The CDR3 region is CASSQEGSAYGYTF. In nucleotides, the CDR3 is TGTGCCAGCAGCCAGGAAGGGTCAGCGTATGGCTACACCTTC. The chain joins TRBV27 to TRBJ1-2, with no clear D. Trimming took off 6 bases at V and 5 bases at J, with 16 bases between the two ends. CDR3 size: 14 residues. Germline-derived CDR1 and CDR2 are MNHEY and SMNVEV (reference sequence).